The 5 T cell receptor beta chains below all came from one sample that was sequenced in a study of cytomegalovirus exposure and HLA in healthy donors. Primers for the PCR totalled 60 Vbeta and 13 Jbeta. This table comes from immunoSEQ multiplex PCR, and its TCRdb copy is limited to in-frame clones, with some not included. The sample contains 150,000 to 200,000 clones, more than 65% of which appear only once. The source material was PBMCs. Receptors originate from a male donor in good health and CMV-seronegative.

The chain recombines TRBV6-1 with TRBJ2-7; D possibly corresponds to TRBD1 (5 bases). The V end was cut by 3 bases, the J end by 5 bases, with 14 bases between. The CDR3 runs 14 residues. Germline V gives CDR1 MNHNS, CDR2 SASEGT. The CDR3 loop reads CASSDRLTVNEQYF. For the CDR3, the DNA is TGTGCCAGCAGTGATCGGCTGACAGTCAACGAGCAGTACTTC.

The CDR3, as DNA: TGTGCCAGCAGCCGGTGGGGAGGGTCGGGAAACACCATATATTTT. It yields the protein CASSRWGGSGNTIYF. This chain links TRBV7-2 with TRBJ1-3, with D unresolved. This CDR3 comprises 15 residues. CDR1 is SGHTA and CDR2 is FQGNSA in the germline V gene. Deletions cut 5 bases from V and 4 bases from J, with 15 bases between.

This clone was detected a few times. The chain recombines TRBV15 with TRBJ1-2; D unresolved. Trimming removed 1 base at V and 6 bases at J, with 6 bases between. There are 12 residues in the CDR3. CDR1 is LNHNV, CDR2 YYDKDF, per germline (reference sequence). The CDR3 sequence: CATSRGPDGYTF. The CDR3 bases are TGTGCCACCAGCAGAGGGCCAGATGGCTACACCTTC.

This clone came up a few times. The DNA for the CDR3 is TGTGCCAGCTCACCAAAGGGGGCTGATGGCTACACCTTC. Residues: CASSPKGADGYTF. The gene calls are TRBV18 and TRBJ1-2; 7 nucleotides agree with TRBD1. The germline gives CDR1 KGHSH, CDR2 LQKENI. This CDR3 comprises 13 residues. V trimming: 2 bases; J trimming: 6 bases; junction bases outside the gene matches: 3.

CDR3 amino acids: CASSQDRRGGYEQYF. The DNA of the CDR3 is TGTGCCAGCAGCCAAGATCGGCGGGGCGGCTACGAGCAGTACTTC. The V and J genes are TRBV4-2 and TRBJ2-7; maybe TRBD2 (6 bases). V lost 0 bases and J 3 bases, leaving 12 bases between the germline ends. CDR3 length: 15 amino acids. Germline values: CDR1 LGHNA, CDR2 YNFKEQ.